These 24 T cell receptor beta chains were sequenced from one sample in a study of Graves' ophthalmopathy and Graves' hyperthyroidism. From RNA, the CDR3 regions of TCR beta chains were amplified and sequenced. Following a first-round RT-PCR that used HTBI primers, a second-round multiplex PCR was carried out. TCRdb re-analysed the multiplex PCR reads in MiXCR, keeping a single row per CDR3 protein. Of some 410,000 distinct CDR3 sequences in the sample, roughly 21% were seen once. The sequencing sample was made of peripheral blood. All receptors come from a woman under 30 with stable Graves' hyperthyroidism.

This clonotype showed up many times. The J gene is TRBJ2-7, the V gene TRBV11-2; weak D call: TRBD2 (6 bases). This CDR3 region has 16 residues. CDR1 is SGHAT, CDR2 FQNNGV, per germline. V was pared by 4 bases and J by 0 bases, with 16 bases between. The CDR3 reads CASSSLRLEGSYEQYF. CDR3 nucleotide sequence: TGTGCCAGCAGCTCCCTAAGGCTGGAGGGCTCCTACGAGCAGTACTTC.

Ten or more counts support this clonotype. This chain joins TRBV6-5 and TRBJ1-5; TRBD1 matches 7 bases. CDR3 length equals 15 residues. V gave up 8 bases and J gave up 2 bases; unmatched junction bases: 9. Germline CDR1 MNHEY, CDR2 SVGAGI. The CDR3 sequence is CASRYRGWRNQPQHF. The CDR3 DNA reads TGTGCCAGCCGATACAGGGGCTGGCGCAATCAGCCCCAGCATTTT.

This clonotype was picked up many times. The chain joins TRBV12-3 or TRBV12-4 to TRBJ2-7; D might be TRBD2 (6 bases). This CDR3 region has 12 residues. V was clipped by 6 bases and J by 5 bases, with 11 bases between them. CDR3 sequence (DNA): TGTGCCAGCAGAAATTGGGGGGACGAGCAGTACTTC. Translated, it gives CASRNWGDEQYF.

The rearrangement uses TRBV27 and TRBJ2-7, with TRBD2 matching over 10 bases. The CDR3 runs to 15 residues. CDR1 MNHEY and CDR2 SMNVEV come from the germline V gene (reference sequence). Unmatched junction bases numbered 5, after V lost 2 bases and J lost 4 bases. The chain's CDR3 is CASSLAGLALYEQYF. For the CDR3, the DNA is TGTGCCAGCAGTTTAGCGGGACTAGCGTTATACGAGCAGTACTTC.

This chain joins TRBV6-2 or TRBV6-3 and TRBJ1-2; maybe TRBD1 (5 bases). This CDR3 is built from 14 residues. CDR1 is MNHEY, CDR2 SVGEGT, per germline. Trimming shortened V by 6 bases and J by 2 bases, and 13 bases separated the two germline ends. The CDR3: CASSKGQNNYGYTF. The CDR3 nucleotides read TGTGCCAGCAGCAAGGGGCAGAACAACTATGGCTACACCTTC.

This clonotype has at least ten counts. The chain employs TRBV2 and TRBJ1-1; 9 bases map to TRBD1. This CDR3 contains 12 residues. Germline assignment: CDR1 SNHLY and CDR2 FYNNEI. Trimming cost V 8 bases and J 8 bases; bases outside gene matches: 6. For the CDR3, the DNA is TGTGCCAGCGGGACCGGGACAGGGGAAGCTTTCTTT. Translated, it gives CASGTGTGEAFF.

This clonotype has ten or more counts. The gene calls are TRBV11-2 and TRBJ2-7; D gene ambiguous. CDR3 length: 14 amino acids. Germline CDR1 SGHAT, CDR2 FQNNGV. Between the trimmed V and J ends, which lost 5 bases and 2 bases, there was a span of 13 bases. The CDR3 here is CASSPSRGPYEQYF. In DNA, the CDR3 is TGTGCCAGCAGCCCCTCGCGCGGTCCCTACGAGCAGTACTTC.

At least ten counts were recorded for this clonotype. This chain joins TRBV24-1 and TRBJ1-2, with D unresolved. Germline lookup yields CDR1 KGHDR and CDR2 SFDVKD. The V end lost 9 bases, the J end lost 1 base, and 11 bases lay between the germline ends. The CDR3 sequence is 13 residues long. The CDR3 nucleotides read TGTGCCACCGCCGCCGGGGTTAACTATGGCTACACCTTC. Translating gives CATAAGVNYGYTF.

This clonotype came up a few times. The chain recombines TRBV11-1 with TRBJ2-2; 8 bases match TRBD1. The CDR3 runs to 16 residues. Germline CDR1 reads SGHAT; CDR2 reads FQDESV (reference sequence). The trim removed 4 bases at V and 9 bases at J, leaving 13 bases unmatched. CDR3 sequence reads: CASSSRVDRAFWELFF. In nucleotides, the CDR3 is TGTGCCAGCAGCTCGAGGGTGGACAGGGCATTCTGGGAGCTGTTTTTT. Looking up the rest from reference TRBV11-1 and TRBJ2-2 gives the full variable domain: EAEVAQSPRYKITEKSQAVAFWCDPISGHATLYWYRQILGQGPELLVQFQDESVVDDSQLPKDRFSAERLKGVDSTLKIQPAELGDSAMYLCASSSRVDRAFWELFFGEGSRLTVL.

This clonotype was seen ten or more times. The J gene is TRBJ2-7, the V gene TRBV6-5; D perhaps matches TRBD2 (6 bases). The CDR3 totals 17 residues. The V gene's germline CDR1 is MNHEY and CDR2 SVGAGI. V lost 2 bases to trimming and J lost 1 base, with 18 bases between them. CDR3 sequence reads: CASSYAVIGGRSYEQYF. The CDR3 DNA is TGTGCCAGCAGTTACGCCGTGATCGGTGGGAGGTCCTACGAGCAGTACTTC.

This clonotype was recorded at least ten times. The rearrangement joins TRBV7-2 to TRBJ1-6; D not resolved. Per germline, CDR1 SGHTA and CDR2 FQGNSA. Trimming removed 3 bases from V and 14 bases from J, with 20 bases in between. The CDR3 length is 15 residues. CDR3 DNA sequence: TGTGCCAGCAGCTTCCAAGACACGGGTGGGTCGGCCCTCCACTTT. Amino acids: CASSFQDTGGSALHF.

This clonotype was seen a few times. The chain joins TRBV28 to TRBJ2-2; no clear D. The V end was cut by 8 bases, the J end by 9 bases, with 16 bases between. Germline values: CDR1 MDHEN, CDR2 SYDVKM. The length of the CDR3 is 13 residues. The CDR3 region is CASHSAGVWELFF. The CDR3, as DNA: TGTGCCAGCCACTCGGCTGGGGTTTGGGAGCTGTTTTTT.

The sample holds many counts of this clonotype. The chain recombines TRBV6-1 with TRBJ1-3; no clear D. The ends were cut back, 2 bases at V and 0 bases at J, with 5 bases in the middle. Germline CDR1 and CDR2: MNHNS and SASEGT. The length of the CDR3 is 14 residues. This CDR3 is CASSESVSGNTIYF. As DNA, the CDR3 is TGTGCCAGCAGTGAAAGCGTCTCTGGAAACACCATATATTTT.

This clonotype was recorded a few times. The CDR3, as DNA: TGTGCCAGCTCACCCATGCGGGACAGGGGGCACGAGCAGTACTTC. Encoded protein: CASSPMRDRGHEQYF. The chain employs TRBV18 and TRBJ2-7; 12 bases agree with TRBD1. Germline-derived CDR1 and CDR2 are KGHSH and LQKENI. The junction had 5 bases not matched to a gene; V was cut back by 3 bases and J by 5 bases. The CDR3 sequence is 15 residues long.

This clonotype was counted many times. The chain employs TRBV6-1 and TRBJ1-3, with a weak D call TRBD1 (5 bases). CDR1 is MNHNS and CDR2 is SASEGT in the germline V gene. This CDR3 is 15 amino acids long. V lost 6 bases and J lost 4, with 16 bases in between. CDR3 nucleotides: TGTGCCAGCAGGAAAGGAGGGGCAAGCGGAAACACCATATATTTT. This codes for CASRKGGASGNTIYF.

This clonotype was counted many times. V usage is TRBV18 and J usage is TRBJ1-2, with 9 bases identical to TRBD1. The V gene end was trimmed by 3 bases and the J gene end by 4 bases; junction bases not matched to a gene: 6. The CDR3 covers 15 residues. Germline V gene lookup returns CDR1 KGHSH and CDR2 LQKENI. CDR3 loop: CASSPEDRGGYGYTF. The CDR3 DNA is TGTGCCAGCTCACCCGAGGACAGGGGCGGCTATGGCTACACCTTC.

This clonotype was detected only once. At one of its ends the junction is not consistent with the germline gene, which may arise from a read error. The chain uses TRBV6-4 and TRBJ2-2; the D gene is possibly TRBD1 (6 bases). Germline V gives CDR1 MRHNA, CDR2 SNTAGT. CDR3 size: 14 residues. The CDR3 reads CASSDGGDTRELFF. The CDR3 bases are TGTGCCAGCAGTGACGGGGGCGACACCCGGGAGCTGTTTTTT.

This clonotype was seen many times. This chain joins TRBV12-3 or TRBV12-4 and TRBJ1-3; the match to TRBD1 covers 12 bases. The J segment lost 4 bases and the V segment lost 7 bases, leaving 11 bases of the junction unmatched. CDR3 length: 17 residues. CDR3 in amino acids: CASTPGQGALMGNTIYF. Written as DNA, the CDR3 is TGTGCCAGCACTCCGGGACAGGGGGCCCTTATGGGAAACACCATATATTTT.

This clonotype was seen ten or more times. This chain connects TRBV30 to TRBJ1-1; D unresolved. CDR3 size: 13 residues. V was cut by 0 bases and J by 3 bases, with 8 bases left in between. Germline V gene lookup returns CDR1 GTSNPN and CDR2 SVGIG (reference sequence). CDR3 nucleotides: TGTGCCTGGAGTGTTTCTCGTCACACTGAAGCTTTCTTT. It is translated as CAWSVSRHTEAFF. Looking up the rest from reference TRBV30 and TRBJ1-1 gives the full variable domain: SQTIHQWPATLVQPVGSPLSLECTVEGTSNPNLYWYRQAAGRGLQLLFYSVGIGQISSEVPQNLSASRPQDRQFILSSKKLLLSDSGFYLCAWSVSRHTEAFFGQGTRLTVV.

As regards this clonotype: Sequence at one end of the junction differs from germline and may be a read error. V and J are TRBV7-3 and TRBJ2-7; possible D gene TRBD1, 6 bases. The V gene's germline CDR1 is SGHTA and CDR2 FQGTGA. This CDR3 is built from 14 residues. The CDR3: CASSPPVRGYDQYF. The CDR3, as DNA: TGTGCCAGCAGCCCGCCGGTCAGGGGTTACGATCAGTACTTC.

This clonotype was counted at least ten times. The chain links TRBV11-1 to TRBJ2-5, with 8 bases lining up with TRBD2. The CDR3 spans 15 residues. The germline gives CDR1 SGHAT, CDR2 FQDESV (reference sequence). Trimming cost V 5 bases and J 5 bases; bases outside gene matches: 10. This CDR3 reads CASSPSGLASETQYF. CDR3 nucleotide sequence: TGTGCCAGCAGCCCATCTGGACTAGCTTCGGAGACCCAGTACTTC.

The rearrangement joins TRBV7-2 to TRBJ2-7; D is undetermined. V dropped 2 bases and J dropped 4 bases, with 6 bases sitting between them. The CDR3 has 12 amino acids. CDR1 SGHTA and CDR2 FQGNSA come from the germline V gene. As DNA, the CDR3 is TGTGCCAGCAGCTTATTATGGTACGAGCAGTACTTC. Translated: CASSLLWYEQYF.

The chain carries TRBV28 and TRBJ2-7; TRBD2 matches at 7 bases. Germline CDR1 is MDHEN and CDR2 is SYDVKM. This CDR3 comprises 13 residues. After removal of 7 bases from V and 2 bases from J, the junction contained 5 bases not matched to a gene. CDR3 sequence reads: CASNPSGAYEQYF. The CDR3 coding sequence is TGTGCCAGCAACCCCAGCGGGGCCTACGAGCAGTACTTC.

The chain employs TRBV20-1 and TRBJ2-7; D might be TRBD1 (6 bases). Germline V gene lookup returns CDR1 DFQATT and CDR2 SNEGSKA (reference sequence). There are 15 residues in the CDR3. Trimming pared 6 bases from V and 0 bases from J, leaving 18 bases between. The CDR3 coding sequence is TGCAGTGCCTCCCCCACAGGGATAACCTCCTACGAGCAGTACTTC. It encodes CSASPTGITSYEQYF.